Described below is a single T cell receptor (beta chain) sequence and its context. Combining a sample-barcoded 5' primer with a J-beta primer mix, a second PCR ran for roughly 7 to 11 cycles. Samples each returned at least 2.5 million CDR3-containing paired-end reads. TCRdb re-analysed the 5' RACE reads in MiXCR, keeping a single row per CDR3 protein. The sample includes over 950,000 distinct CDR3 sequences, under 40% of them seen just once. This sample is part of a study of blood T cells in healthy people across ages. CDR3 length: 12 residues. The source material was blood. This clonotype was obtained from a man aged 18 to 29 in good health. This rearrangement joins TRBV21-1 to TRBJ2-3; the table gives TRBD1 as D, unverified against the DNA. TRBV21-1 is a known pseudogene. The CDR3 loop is CASSKGEDTQYF. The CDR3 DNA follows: TGTGCCAGCAGCAAGGGGGAAGATACGCAGTATTTT.